This T cell receptor beta chain emerged from a study of CD8 T cells in ankylosing spondylitis. Whole-study findings and limits: For ankylosing spondylitis blood, a TCR beta motif of 7 or 8 highly homologous variants appeared characteristic. CD8+ disease-linked clones were present at relatively low frequencies in blood. Clones tied to disease were said to be significantly enriched in matched ankylosing spondylitis synovial fluid.

The CDR3 runs to 16 residues. Looked up from germline, CDR1 is SGHTA and CDR2 is FQGNSA. V shed 1 base and J shed 9 bases, with 16 bases lying between them. Quantitative 5'-RACE with molecular barcodes produced the TCR beta libraries. TCRdb re-derived calls from the 5' RACE reads in MiXCR, one entry per CDR3 protein. This table has a few hundred thousand distinct CDR3 sequences, over 9.5% appearing once. In its sample, this clonotype was seen many times. What it binds is not known. What was sequenced was blood, either unsorted or a sorted T cell fraction (not recorded which). The chain uses TRBV7-2 and TRBJ1-6, with D perhaps TRBD1 (5 bases). The origin of this receptor is a male donor with ankylosing spondylitis or in good health (not recorded which). The CDR3 bases are TGTGCCAGCAGCTTAGAAAAGGGGAATTTAGGTTCACCCCTCCACTTT. This gives the protein CASSLEKGNLGSPLHF.